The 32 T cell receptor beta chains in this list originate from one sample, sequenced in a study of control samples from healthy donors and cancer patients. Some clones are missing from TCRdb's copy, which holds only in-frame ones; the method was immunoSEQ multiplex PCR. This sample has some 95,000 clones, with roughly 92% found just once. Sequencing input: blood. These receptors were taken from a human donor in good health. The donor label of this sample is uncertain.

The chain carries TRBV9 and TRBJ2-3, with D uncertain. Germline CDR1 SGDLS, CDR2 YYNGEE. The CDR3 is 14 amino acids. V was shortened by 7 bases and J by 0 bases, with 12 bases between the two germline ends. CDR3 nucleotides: TGTGCCAGCTCGACTCTGTCGAGCACAGATACGCAGTATTTT. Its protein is CASSTLSSTDTQYF.

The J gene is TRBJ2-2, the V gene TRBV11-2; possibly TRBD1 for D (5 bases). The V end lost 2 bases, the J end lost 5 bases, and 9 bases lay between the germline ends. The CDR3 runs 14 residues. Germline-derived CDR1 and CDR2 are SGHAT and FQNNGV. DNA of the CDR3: TGTGCCAGCAGCTTAATGTCAGGGACCGGGGAGCTGTTTTTT. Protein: CASSLMSGTGELFF.

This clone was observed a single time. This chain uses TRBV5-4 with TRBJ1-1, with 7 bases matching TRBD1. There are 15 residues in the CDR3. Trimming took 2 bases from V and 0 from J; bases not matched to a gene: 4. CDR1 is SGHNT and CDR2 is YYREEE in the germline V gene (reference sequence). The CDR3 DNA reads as TGTGCCAGCAGCTTCCCACAGGGGATGAACACTGAAGCTTTCTTT. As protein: CASSFPQGMNTEAFF.

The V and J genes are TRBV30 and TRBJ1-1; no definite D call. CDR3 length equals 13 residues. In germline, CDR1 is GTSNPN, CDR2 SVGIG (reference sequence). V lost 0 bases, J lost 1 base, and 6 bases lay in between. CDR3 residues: CAWSVRQNTEAFF. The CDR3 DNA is TGTGCCTGGAGTGTACGGCAGAACACTGAAGCTTTCTTT.

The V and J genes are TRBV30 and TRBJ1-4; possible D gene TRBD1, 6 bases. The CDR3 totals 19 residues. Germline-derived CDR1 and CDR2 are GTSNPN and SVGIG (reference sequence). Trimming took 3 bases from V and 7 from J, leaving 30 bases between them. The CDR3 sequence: CAWRSSSGFRGALGEKLFF. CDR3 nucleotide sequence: TGTGCCTGGAGGTCAAGTTCGGGCTTTAGGGGGGCACTCGGTGAAAAACTGTTTTTT.

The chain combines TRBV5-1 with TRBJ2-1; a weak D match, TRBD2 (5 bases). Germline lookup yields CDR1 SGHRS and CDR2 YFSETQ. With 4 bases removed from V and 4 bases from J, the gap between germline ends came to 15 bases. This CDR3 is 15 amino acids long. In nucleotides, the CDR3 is TGCGCCAGCAGCGTCGGAGGAGGCAGGTACAATGAGCAGTTCTTC. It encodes CASSVGGGRYNEQFF. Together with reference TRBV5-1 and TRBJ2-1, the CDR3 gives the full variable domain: KAGVTQTPRYLIKTRGQQVTLSCSPISGHRSVSWYQQTPGQGLQFLFEYFSETQRNKGNFPGRFSGRQFSNSRSEMNVSTLELGDSALYLCASSVGGGRYNEQFFGPGTRLTVL.

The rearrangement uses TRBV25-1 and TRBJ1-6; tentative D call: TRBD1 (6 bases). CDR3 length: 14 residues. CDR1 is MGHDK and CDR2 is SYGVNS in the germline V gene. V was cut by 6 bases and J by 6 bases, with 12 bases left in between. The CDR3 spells CASSPDRTNSPLHF. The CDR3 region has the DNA TGTGCCAGCAGCCCTGACAGGACTAATTCACCCCTCCACTTT. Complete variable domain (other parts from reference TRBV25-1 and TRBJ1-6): EADIYQTPRYLVIGTGKKITLECSQTMGHDKMYWYQQDPGMELHLIHYSYGVNSTEKGDLSSESTVSRIRTEHFPLTLESARPSHTSQYLCASSPDRTNSPLHFGNGTRLTVT.

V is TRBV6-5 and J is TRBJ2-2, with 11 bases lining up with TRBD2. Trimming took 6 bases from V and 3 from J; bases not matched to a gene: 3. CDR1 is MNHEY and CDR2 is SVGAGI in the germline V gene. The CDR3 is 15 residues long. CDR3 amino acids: CASRRTSGYTGELFF. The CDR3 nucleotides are TGTGCCAGCAGACGGACTAGCGGGTACACCGGGGAGCTGTTTTTT.

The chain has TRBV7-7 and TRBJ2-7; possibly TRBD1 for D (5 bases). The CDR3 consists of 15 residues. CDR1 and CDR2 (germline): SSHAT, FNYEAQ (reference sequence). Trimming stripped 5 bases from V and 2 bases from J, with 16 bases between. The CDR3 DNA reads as TGTGCCAGCAGCCCCCGAGACCCAGGGCCCTACGAGCAGTACGTC. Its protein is CASSPRDPGPYEQYV.

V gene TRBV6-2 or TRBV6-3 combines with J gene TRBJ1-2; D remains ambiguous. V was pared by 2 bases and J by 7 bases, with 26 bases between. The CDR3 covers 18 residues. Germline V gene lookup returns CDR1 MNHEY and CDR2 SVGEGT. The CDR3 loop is CASSYPGARGLAVSGYTF. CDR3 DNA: TGTGCCAGCAGTTACCCGGGTGCTCGGGGATTGGCAGTGTCTGGCTACACCTTC.

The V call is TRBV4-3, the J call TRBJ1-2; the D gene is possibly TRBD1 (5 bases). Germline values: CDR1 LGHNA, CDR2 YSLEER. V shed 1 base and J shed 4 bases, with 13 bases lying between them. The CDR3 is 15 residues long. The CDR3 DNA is TGCGCCAGCAGCCAAGCCCGCACAGGAGGCTATGGCTACACCTTC. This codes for CASSQARTGGYGYTF.

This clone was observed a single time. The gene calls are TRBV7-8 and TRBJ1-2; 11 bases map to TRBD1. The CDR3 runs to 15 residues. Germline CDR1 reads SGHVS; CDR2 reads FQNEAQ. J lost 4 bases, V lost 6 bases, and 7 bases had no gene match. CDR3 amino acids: CASSSEGTGGYGYTF. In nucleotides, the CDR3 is TGTGCCAGCAGTTCAGAAGGGACAGGGGGCTATGGCTACACCTTC.

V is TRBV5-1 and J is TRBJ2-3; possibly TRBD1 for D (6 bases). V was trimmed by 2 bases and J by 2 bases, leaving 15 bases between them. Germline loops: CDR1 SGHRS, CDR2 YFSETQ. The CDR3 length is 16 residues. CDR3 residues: CASSLVTGSFTDTQYF. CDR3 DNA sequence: TGCGCCAGCAGCTTAGTGACAGGAAGTTTCACAGATACGCAGTATTTT.

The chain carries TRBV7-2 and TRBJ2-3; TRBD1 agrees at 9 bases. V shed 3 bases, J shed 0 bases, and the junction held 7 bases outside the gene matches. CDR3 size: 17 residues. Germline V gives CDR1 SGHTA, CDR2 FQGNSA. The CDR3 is CASSLKTGGRSTDTQYF. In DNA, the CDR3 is TGTGCCAGCAGCTTGAAGACAGGGGGACGTAGCACAGATACGCAGTATTTT.

In DNA, the CDR3 is TGCGCCAGCAGCCCCGGGCCTCCGAGCGGGTATGGCTACACCTTC. It translates to CASSPGPPSGYGYTF. V and J are TRBV5-1 and TRBJ1-2; D unclear. V lost 4 bases and J 5 bases, leaving 18 bases between the germline ends. The CDR3 extends over 15 amino acids. Germline values: CDR1 SGHRS, CDR2 YFSETQ. The whole variable domain, filled in from reference TRBV5-1 and TRBJ1-2, reads KAGVTQTPRYLIKTRGQQVTLSCSPISGHRSVSWYQQTPGQGLQFLFEYFSETQRNKGNFPGRFSGRQFSNSRSEMNVSTLELGDSALYLCASSPGPPSGYGYTFGSGTRLTVV.

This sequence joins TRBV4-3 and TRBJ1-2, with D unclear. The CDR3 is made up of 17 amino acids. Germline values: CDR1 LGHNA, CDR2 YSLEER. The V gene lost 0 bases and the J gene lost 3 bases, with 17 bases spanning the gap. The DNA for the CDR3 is TGCGCCAGCAGCCAAGATACGGACCCGGCTTCCTACTATGGCTACACCTTC. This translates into CASSQDTDPASYYGYTF.

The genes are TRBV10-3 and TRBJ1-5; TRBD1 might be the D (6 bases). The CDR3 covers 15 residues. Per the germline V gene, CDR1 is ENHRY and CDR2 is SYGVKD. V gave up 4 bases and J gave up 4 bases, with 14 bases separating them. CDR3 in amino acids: CAISGRGGQNQPQHF. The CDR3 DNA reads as TGTGCCATCAGTGGCCGGGGGGGACAAAATCAGCCCCAGCATTTT.

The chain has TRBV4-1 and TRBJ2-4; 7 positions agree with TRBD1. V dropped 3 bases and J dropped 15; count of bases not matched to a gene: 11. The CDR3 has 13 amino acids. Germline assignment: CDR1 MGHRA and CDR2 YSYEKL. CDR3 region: CASSHPLDRVPYF. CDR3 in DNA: TGCGCCAGCAGCCATCCCCTCGACAGGGTACCGTACTTC.

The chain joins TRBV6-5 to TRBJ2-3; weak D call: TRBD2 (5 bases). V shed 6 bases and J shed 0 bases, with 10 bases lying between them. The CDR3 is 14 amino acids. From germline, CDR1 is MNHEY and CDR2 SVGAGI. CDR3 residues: CASSPGISTDTQYF. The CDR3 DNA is TGTGCCAGCAGCCCCGGGATTAGCACAGATACGCAGTATTTT.

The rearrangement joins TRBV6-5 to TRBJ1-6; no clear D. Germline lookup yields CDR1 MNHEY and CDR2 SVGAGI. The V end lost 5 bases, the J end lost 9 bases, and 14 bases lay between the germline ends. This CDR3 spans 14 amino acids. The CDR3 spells CASSRDVGFSPLHF. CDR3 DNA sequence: TGTGCCAGCAGTAGGGATGTGGGGTTTTCACCCCTCCACTTT.

The CDR3 region is CASSSTRSGANVLTF. Here the CDR3 DNA reads TGTGCCAGCAGCTCCACCCGCTCTGGGGCCAACGTCCTGACTTTC. This chain joins TRBV11-2 and TRBJ2-6; D ambiguous. The V end was cut by 4 bases, the J end by 0 bases, with 7 bases between. CDR3 size: 15 residues. Per the germline V gene, CDR1 is SGHAT and CDR2 is FQNNGV.

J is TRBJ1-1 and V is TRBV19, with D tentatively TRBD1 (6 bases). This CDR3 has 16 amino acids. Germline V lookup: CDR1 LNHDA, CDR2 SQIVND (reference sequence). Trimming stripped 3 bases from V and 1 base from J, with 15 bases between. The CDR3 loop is CASSILNRDKNTEAFF. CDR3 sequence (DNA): TGTGCCAGTAGTATCCTGAACCGGGACAAGAACACTGAAGCTTTCTTT. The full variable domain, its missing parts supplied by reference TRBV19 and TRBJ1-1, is DGGITQSPKYLFRKEGQNVTLSCEQNLNHDAMYWYRQDPGQGLRLIYYSQIVNDFQKGDIAEGYSVSREKKESFPLTVTSAQKNPTAFYLCASSILNRDKNTEAFFGQGTRLTVV.

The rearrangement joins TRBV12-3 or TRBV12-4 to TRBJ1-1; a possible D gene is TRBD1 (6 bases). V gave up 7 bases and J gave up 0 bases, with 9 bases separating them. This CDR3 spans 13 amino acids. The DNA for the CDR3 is TGTGCCAGCATCGGACAGCTGAACACTGAAGCTTTCTTT. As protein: CASIGQLNTEAFF.

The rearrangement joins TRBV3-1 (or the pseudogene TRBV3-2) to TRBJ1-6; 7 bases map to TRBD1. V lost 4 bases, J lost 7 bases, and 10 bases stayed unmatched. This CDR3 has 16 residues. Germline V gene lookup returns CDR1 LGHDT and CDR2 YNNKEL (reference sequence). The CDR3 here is CASSRDQTGSNSPLHF. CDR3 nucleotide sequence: TGTGCCAGCAGCCGCGACCAGACAGGGTCCAATTCACCCCTCCACTTT.

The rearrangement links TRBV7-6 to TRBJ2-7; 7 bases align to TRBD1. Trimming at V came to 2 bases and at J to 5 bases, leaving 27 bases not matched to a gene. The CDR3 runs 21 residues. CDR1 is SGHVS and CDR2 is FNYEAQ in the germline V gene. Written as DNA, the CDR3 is TGTGCCAGCAGCTTAAGACAGGGAAGCCCCCCCATGCCGGAGTTGGGAAACGAGCAGTACTTC. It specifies CASSLRQGSPPMPELGNEQYF.

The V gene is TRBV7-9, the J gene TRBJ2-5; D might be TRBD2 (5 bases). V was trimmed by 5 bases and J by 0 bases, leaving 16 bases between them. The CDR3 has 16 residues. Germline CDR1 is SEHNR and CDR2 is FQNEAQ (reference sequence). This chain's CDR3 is CASSLLVNPNQETQYF. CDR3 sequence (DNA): TGTGCCAGCAGCCTACTAGTGAACCCGAACCAAGAGACCCAGTACTTC.

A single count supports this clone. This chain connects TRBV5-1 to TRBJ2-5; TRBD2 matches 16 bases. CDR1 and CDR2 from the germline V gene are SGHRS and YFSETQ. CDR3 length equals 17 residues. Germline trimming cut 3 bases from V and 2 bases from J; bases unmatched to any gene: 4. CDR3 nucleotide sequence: TGCGCCAGCAGCTCGGGACTAGCGGGGGGGCTTCAAGAGACCCAGTACTTC. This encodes CASSSGLAGGLQETQYF.

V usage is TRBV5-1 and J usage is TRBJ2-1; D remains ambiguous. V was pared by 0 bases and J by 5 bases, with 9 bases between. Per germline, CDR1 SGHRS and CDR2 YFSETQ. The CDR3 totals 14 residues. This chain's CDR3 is CASSLAQSDNEQFF. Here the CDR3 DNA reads TGCGCCAGCAGCTTGGCTCAGTCTGACAATGAGCAGTTCTTC.

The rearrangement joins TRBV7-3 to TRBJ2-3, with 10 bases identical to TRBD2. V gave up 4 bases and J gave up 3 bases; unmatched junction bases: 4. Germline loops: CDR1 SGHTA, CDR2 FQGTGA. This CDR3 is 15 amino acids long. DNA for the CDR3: TGTGCCAGCAGCTCACCGGGACTAGCGACAGATACGCAGTATTTT. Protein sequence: CASSSPGLATDTQYF.

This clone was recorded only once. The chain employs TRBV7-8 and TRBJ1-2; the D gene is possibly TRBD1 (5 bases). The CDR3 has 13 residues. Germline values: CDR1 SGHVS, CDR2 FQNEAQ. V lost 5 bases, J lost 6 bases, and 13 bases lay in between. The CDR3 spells CASSPGAVHGYTF. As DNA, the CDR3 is TGTGCCAGCAGCCCTGGGGCAGTCCATGGCTACACCTTC. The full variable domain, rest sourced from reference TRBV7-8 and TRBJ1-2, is GAGVSQSPRYKVAKRGQDVALRCDPISGHVSLFWYQQALGQGPEFLTYFQNEAQLDKSGLPSDRFFAERPEGSVSTLKIQRTQQEDSAVYLCASSPGAVHGYTFGSGTRLTVV.

Here the CDR3 reads CSVEGQVYGYTF. As DNA, the CDR3 is TGCAGCGTTGAAGGGCAGGTCTATGGCTACACCTTC. The genes are TRBV29-1 and TRBJ1-2; D is uncertain. The CDR3 spans 12 residues. Trimming pared 1 base from V and 4 bases from J, leaving 7 bases between. Looked up from germline, CDR1 is SQVTM and CDR2 is ANQGSEA.

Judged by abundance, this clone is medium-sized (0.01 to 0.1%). The DNA of the CDR3 is TGTGCCAGCAGTTACTGGACAGGCCGCTTTCAAGTGCCCCAGCATTTT. Translating it yields CASSYWTGRFQVPQHF. The chain is built from TRBV6-2 or TRBV6-3 and TRBJ1-5; 7 nucleotides align to TRBD1. The CDR3 sequence is 16 residues long. The V and J ends lost 1 base and 9 bases, in that order; junction bases with no gene match: 12. The germline gives CDR1 MNHEY, CDR2 SVGEGT.